Each of the 24 T cell receptor beta chains below was sequenced from the same sample in a study of beta chain features in type 1 diabetes. Expressed TCRB transcripts got sequenced, as all isolated RNA was reverse transcribed. Assay: immunoSEQ multiplex PCR; the TCRdb copy retains only in-frame clones and omits some. The sample lists some 270,000 clones, 11% to 15% occurring once. The specimen sequenced was naive CD4+ T cells from blood. The receptors stem from a woman aged 40 to 50 in good health.

This clone was counted only a few times. This rearrangement joins TRBV5-1 to TRBJ1-4; D is ambiguous. The CDR3 length is 15 residues. Per the germline V gene, CDR1 is SGHRS and CDR2 is YFSETQ. V was clipped by 1 base and J by 7 bases, with 14 bases between them. As DNA, the CDR3 is TGCGCCAGCAGCTTGACTCCGGGGTACAGTGAAAAACTGTTTTTT. Its translation: CASSLTPGYSEKLFF.

The chain couples TRBV7-2 to TRBJ2-1; 8 positions match TRBD2. Trimming cost V 2 bases and J 8 bases; bases outside gene matches: 8. The CDR3 contains 15 residues. CDR1 and CDR2 from the germline V gene are SGHTA and FQGNSA. The CDR3 reads CASSLSGGGRDEQFF. The CDR3 nucleotides are TGTGCCAGCAGCTTAAGTGGCGGGGGGAGGGATGAGCAGTTCTTC.

Comments on this clone: This sample also contains other DNA sequences that code for the same CDR3. This chain joins TRBV5-1 and TRBJ1-2; 7 nucleotides align to TRBD1. Germline CDR1 reads SGHRS; CDR2 reads YFSETQ. V was pared by 0 bases and J by 2 bases, with 1 base of the junction left unmatched. The CDR3 extends over 14 amino acids. CDR3 in DNA: TGCGCCAGCAGCTTGGGGGACAGAAACTATGGCTACACCTTC. Its protein product is CASSLGDRNYGYTF. Looking up the rest from reference TRBV5-1 and TRBJ1-2 gives the full variable domain: KAGVTQTPRYLIKTRGQQVTLSCSPISGHRSVSWYQQTPGQGLQFLFEYFSETQRNKGNFPGRFSGRQFSNSRSEMNVSTLELGDSALYLCASSLGDRNYGYTFGSGTRLTVV.

This clone came up a few times. The CDR3, as DNA: TGCGCCAGCAGCTTGGGGGGGACAGGAAAGGGGACCTACGAGCAGTACTTC. It specifies CASSLGGTGKGTYEQYF. The chain employs TRBV5-1 and TRBJ2-7, with 8 bases lining up with TRBD1. The CDR3 has 17 amino acids. In germline, CDR1 is SGHRS, CDR2 YFSETQ. The ends lost 0 bases at V and 2 bases at J; junction bases unmatched: 10.

Details on this clone: Other DNA variants within this sample encode the same CDR3. This chain joins TRBV27 and TRBJ2-3, with no clear D. This CDR3 is 14 amino acids long. Trimming removed 0 bases from V and 0 bases from J, with 4 bases in between. Germline assignment: CDR1 MNHEY and CDR2 SMNVEV (reference sequence). The CDR3 DNA is TGTGCCAGCAGTTTATCAGCTAGCACAGATACGCAGTATTTT. It is translated as CASSLSASTDTQYF.

This chain joins TRBV5-4 and TRBJ1-6; D ambiguous. CDR1 is SGHNT and CDR2 is YYREEE in the germline V gene (reference sequence). Trimming removed 4 bases at V and 8 bases at J, with 7 bases between. This CDR3 has 12 amino acids. Here the CDR3 DNA reads TGTGCCAGCAGCCCCGGGGATTCACCCCTCCACTTT. Its protein is CASSPGDSPLHF.

The rearrangement joins TRBV5-4 to TRBJ1-2, with a weak D call TRBD1 (5 bases). CDR1 and CDR2 from the germline V gene are SGHNT and YYREEE (reference sequence). The V and J ends lost 0 bases and 7 bases respectively, with 13 bases between them. This CDR3 comprises 14 residues. The CDR3 spells CASSLVAGGSGYTF. The DNA of the CDR3 is TGTGCCAGCAGCTTGGTTGCGGGGGGGTCTGGCTACACCTTC.

This chain uses TRBV19 with TRBJ2-3; 9 nucleotides agree with TRBD1. This CDR3 contains 15 residues. Germline V gene sequence: CDR1 LNHDA, CDR2 SQIVND (reference sequence). V was pared by 3 bases and J by 1 base, with 2 bases of the junction left unmatched. The DNA for the CDR3 is TGTGCCAGTAGTATGGGACAGGGCGGCACAGATACGCAGTATTTT. The encoded protein is CASSMGQGGTDTQYF.

There are a few counts of this clone. The chain joins TRBV27 to TRBJ2-2; maybe TRBD1 (6 bases). The CDR3 consists of 16 residues. Trimming left V 1 base short and J 5 bases short, with 14 bases between. Germline loops: CDR1 MNHEY, CDR2 SMNVEV (reference sequence). CDR3 sequence reads: CASSLFLQGSTGELFF. As DNA, the CDR3 is TGTGCCAGCAGTTTATTTTTACAGGGTAGTACCGGGGAGCTGTTTTTT.

This clone has a handful of counts. The chain couples TRBV7-9 to TRBJ2-1; TRBD2 aligns across 9 bases. The V segment lost 5 bases and the J segment 0 bases; nucleotides outside the gene matches: 11. Germline CDR1 is SEHNR and CDR2 is FQNEAQ (reference sequence). The length of the CDR3 is 18 residues. The CDR3 DNA sequence: TGTGCCAGCAGCCGCCCCGCGAGCGGGAGGAGCTCCTACAATGAGCAGTTCTTC. It specifies CASSRPASGRSSYNEQFF.

The chain is built from TRBV28 and TRBJ1-1, with 8 bases lining up with TRBD1. The V and J ends lost 4 bases and 4 bases, in that order; junction bases with no gene match: 8. Per the germline V gene, CDR1 is MDHEN and CDR2 is SYDVKM. CDR3 length: 15 amino acids. CDR3 sequence reads: CASSSPTGAGTEAFF. The CDR3 nucleotides read TGTGCCAGCAGTTCCCCGACAGGGGCGGGCACTGAAGCTTTCTTT.

This clone was observed a few times. This chain uses TRBV5-1 with TRBJ2-3, with 9 bases lining up with TRBD2. The CDR3 totals 16 residues. The germline V gene has CDR1 SGHRS and CDR2 YFSETQ. Trimming removed 6 bases from V and 1 base from J; junction bases left unmatched: 9. The chain's CDR3 is CASTMEPSGGTDTQYF. CDR3 in DNA: TGCGCCAGCACCATGGAGCCTAGCGGGGGCACAGATACGCAGTATTTT.

This clone turned up a few times. The chain is built from TRBV15 and TRBJ1-4, with 8 nucleotides matching TRBD1. The CDR3 length is 17 residues. Germline CDR1 LNHNV, CDR2 YYDKDF (reference sequence). Losses at the gene ends were 1 base for V and 6 bases for J; bases not matched to a gene: 10. In DNA form, the CDR3 reads TGTGCCACCAGCAGAGTATTCAGGGGGCCGGGGGATGAAAAACTGTTTTTT. Residues: CATSRVFRGPGDEKLFF. Using reference TRBV15 and TRBJ1-4 for the parts outside the CDR3, the full variable domain is DAMVIQNPRYQVTQFGKPVTLSCSQTLNHNVMYWYQQKSSQAPKLLFHYYDKDFNNEADTPDNFQSRRPNTSFCFLDIRSPGLGDTAMYLCATSRVFRGPGDEKLFFGSGTQLSVL.

CDR3 in amino acids: CASSQLRRGPNYGYTF. In DNA form, the CDR3 reads TGTGCCAGCAGCCAACTACGCAGGGGGCCTAACTATGGCTACACCTTC. The chain joins TRBV11-2 to TRBJ1-2, with 8 nucleotides matching TRBD1. The V segment lost 5 bases and the J segment 0 bases; nucleotides outside the gene matches: 8. CDR1 and CDR2 from the germline V gene are SGHAT and FQNNGV. This CDR3 contains 16 residues.

This clone has a handful of counts. The chain has TRBV18 and TRBJ1-4; 8 positions match TRBD1. The CDR3 covers 15 residues. The germline V gene has CDR1 KGHSH and CDR2 LQKENI. V gave up 3 bases and J gave up 5 bases; unmatched junction bases: 5. CDR3 sequence (DNA): TGTGCCAGCTCACCGGATCGACAGGGGAATGAAAAACTGTTTTTT. Translated: CASSPDRQGNEKLFF.

This clone was picked up many times. This chain uses TRBV7-2 with TRBJ2-7; 10 bases map to TRBD1. Germline values: CDR1 SGHTA, CDR2 FQGNSA. V shed 8 bases and J 7 bases; nucleotides not matched to a gene: 11. CDR3 size: 14 residues. As DNA, the CDR3 is TGTGCCAGCGCCGTGGACAGGGGGATTCGAGAGCAGTACTTC. Amino acids: CASAVDRGIREQYF. The full variable domain, in which reference TRBV7-2 and TRBJ2-7 provide the parts outside the CDR3, is GAGVSQSPSNKVTEKGKDVELRCDPISGHTALYWYRQSLGQGLEFLIYFQGNSAPDKSGLPSDRFSAERTGGSVSTLTIQRTQQEDSAVYLCASAVDRGIREQYFGPGTRLTVT.

The V call is TRBV7-6, the J call TRBJ2-3, with a tentative D call TRBD1 (6 bases). This CDR3 is built from 16 residues. Germline V gives CDR1 SGHVS, CDR2 FNYEAQ. The ends were cut back, 3 bases at V and 0 bases at J, with 13 bases in the middle. This CDR3 is CASSFRTASSTDTQYF. The CDR3, as DNA: TGTGCCAGCAGCTTTCGGACAGCATCTAGCACAGATACGCAGTATTTT.

This chain uses TRBV2 with TRBJ2-2; possible D gene TRBD1, 6 bases. Trimming took off 5 bases at V and 6 bases at J, with 16 bases between the two ends. The germline gives CDR1 SNHLY, CDR2 FYNNEI. CDR3 size: 15 residues. In DNA form, the CDR3 reads TGTGCCAGCAGTCCCAATGGGGGCCAGGCCGGGGAGCTGTTTTTT. Translation gives CASSPNGGQAGELFF. The whole variable domain, remainder taken from reference TRBV2 and TRBJ2-2, is EPEVTQTPSHQVTQMGQEVILRCVPISNHLYFYWYRQILGQKVEFLVSFYNNEISEKSEIFDDQFSVERPDGSNFTLKIRSTKLEDSAMYFCASSPNGGQAGELFFGEGSRLTVL.

V is TRBV5-5 and J is TRBJ2-2; no clear D gene. V was pared by 9 bases and J by 2 bases, with 5 bases between. CDR1 and CDR2 from the germline V gene are SGHKS and YYEKEE (reference sequence). This CDR3 has 11 residues. The CDR3 coding sequence is TGTGCCACTACTAACACCGGGGAGCTGTTTTTT. Its protein is CATTNTGELFF.

This clone was seen only a few times. The chain is built from TRBV19 and TRBJ1-5, with D maybe TRBD1 (6 bases). Germline V gives CDR1 LNHDA, CDR2 SQIVND (reference sequence). Trimming pared 6 bases from V and 5 bases from J, leaving 20 bases between. This CDR3 has 16 amino acids. CDR3 DNA sequence: TGTGCCAGTAGCAAAGCGCGACAGGTTTGGGATCAGCCCCAGCATTTT. Translation: CASSKARQVWDQPQHF.

V is TRBV6-5 and J is TRBJ2-3; D gene ambiguous. This CDR3 has 14 amino acids. Germline-derived CDR1 and CDR2 are MNHEY and SVGAGI. The V gene lost 5 bases and the J gene lost 5 bases, with 14 bases spanning the gap. Here the CDR3 reads CASSPGYHRDTQYF. In nucleotides, the CDR3 is TGTGCCAGCAGTCCGGGTTACCATCGAGATACGCAGTATTTT.

This clone was observed a few times. The chain has TRBV19 and TRBJ1-1, with 7 nucleotides matching TRBD1. Germline V gene data show CDR1 as LNHDA and CDR2 as SQIVND (reference sequence). With 4 bases clipped from V and 4 bases from J, the junction kept 9 bases outside the gene matches. The CDR3 is made up of 15 amino acids. CDR3 protein: CASSTDRAVGTEAFF. Here the CDR3 DNA reads TGTGCCAGTAGTACTGACAGGGCGGTCGGCACTGAAGCTTTCTTT.

V usage is TRBV18 and J usage is TRBJ1-1; D possibly corresponds to TRBD1 (5 bases). The germline CDR1 and CDR2 sequences are KGHSH and LQKENI. V was shortened by 3 bases and J by 11 bases, with 10 bases between the two germline ends. The CDR3 sequence is 11 residues long. CDR3 sequence: CASSPGEGAFF. The CDR3 DNA is TGTGCCAGCTCACCGGGGGAGGGGGCTTTCTTT.

CDR3 sequence: CASSDGRGYGYTF. The CDR3 nucleotides read TGTGCCAGCAGTGACGGGCGGGGTTATGGCTACACCTTC. V usage is TRBV6-1 and J usage is TRBJ1-2, with D unresolved. This CDR3 region has 13 residues. Trimming left V 3 bases short and J 5 bases short, with 10 bases between. Per the germline V gene, CDR1 is MNHNS and CDR2 is SASEGT.